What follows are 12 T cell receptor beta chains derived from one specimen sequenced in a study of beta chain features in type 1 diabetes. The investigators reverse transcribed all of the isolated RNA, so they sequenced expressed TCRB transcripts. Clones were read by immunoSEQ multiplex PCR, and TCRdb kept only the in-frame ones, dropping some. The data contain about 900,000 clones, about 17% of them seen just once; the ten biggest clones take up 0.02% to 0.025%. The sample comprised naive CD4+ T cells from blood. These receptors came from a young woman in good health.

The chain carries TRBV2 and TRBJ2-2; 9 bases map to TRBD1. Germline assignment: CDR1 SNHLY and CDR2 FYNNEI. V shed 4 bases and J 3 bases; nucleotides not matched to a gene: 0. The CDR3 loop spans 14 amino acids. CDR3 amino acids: CASSGDRDTGELFF. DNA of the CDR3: TGTGCCAGCAGTGGGGACAGGGACACCGGGGAGCTGTTTTTT.

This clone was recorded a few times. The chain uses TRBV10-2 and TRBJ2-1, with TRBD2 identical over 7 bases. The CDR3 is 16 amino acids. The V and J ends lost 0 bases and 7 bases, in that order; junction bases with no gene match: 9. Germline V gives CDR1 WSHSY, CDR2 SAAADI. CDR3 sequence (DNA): TGCGCCAGCAGTGAGTCGAGAGCGGGACTGAGGAATGAGCAGTTCTTC. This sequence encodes CASSESRAGLRNEQFF.

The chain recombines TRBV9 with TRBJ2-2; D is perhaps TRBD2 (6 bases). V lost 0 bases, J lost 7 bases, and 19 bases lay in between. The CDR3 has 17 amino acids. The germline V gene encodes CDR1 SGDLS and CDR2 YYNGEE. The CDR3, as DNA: TGTGCCAGCAGCGTAGGGGAGGCGGGGTCCATCTACGGGGAGCTGTTTTTT. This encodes CASSVGEAGSIYGELFF.

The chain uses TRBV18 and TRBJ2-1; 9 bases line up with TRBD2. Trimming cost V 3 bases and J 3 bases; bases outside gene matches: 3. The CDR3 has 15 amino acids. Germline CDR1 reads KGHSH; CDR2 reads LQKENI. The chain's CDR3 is CASSPLAGIYNEQFF. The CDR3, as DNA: TGTGCCAGCTCACCGCTAGCGGGGATCTACAATGAGCAGTTCTTC. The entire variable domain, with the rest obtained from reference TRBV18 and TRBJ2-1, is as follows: NAGVMQNPRHLVRRRGQEARLRCSPMKGHSHVYWYRQLPEEGLKFMVYLQKENIIDESGMPKERFSAEFPKEGPSILRIQQVVRGDSAAYFCASSPLAGIYNEQFFGPGTRLTVL.

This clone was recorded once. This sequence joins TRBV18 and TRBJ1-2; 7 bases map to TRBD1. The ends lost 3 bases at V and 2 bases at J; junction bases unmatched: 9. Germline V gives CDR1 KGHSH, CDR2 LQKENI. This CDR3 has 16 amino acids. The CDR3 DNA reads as TGTGCCAGCTCACCCGACAGGGTTAGAGGAAACTATGGCTACACCTTC. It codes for CASSPDRVRGNYGYTF. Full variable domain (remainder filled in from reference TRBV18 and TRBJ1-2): NAGVMQNPRHLVRRRGQEARLRCSPMKGHSHVYWYRQLPEEGLKFMVYLQKENIIDESGMPKERFSAEFPKEGPSILRIQQVVRGDSAAYFCASSPDRVRGNYGYTFGSGTRLTVV.

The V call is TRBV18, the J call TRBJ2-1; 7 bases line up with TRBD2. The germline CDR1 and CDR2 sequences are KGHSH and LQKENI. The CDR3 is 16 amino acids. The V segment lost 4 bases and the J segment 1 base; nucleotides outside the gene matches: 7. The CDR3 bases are TGTGCCAGCTCACAAACGGGGGGAGTATCCTACAATGAGCAGTTCTTC. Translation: CASSQTGGVSYNEQFF.

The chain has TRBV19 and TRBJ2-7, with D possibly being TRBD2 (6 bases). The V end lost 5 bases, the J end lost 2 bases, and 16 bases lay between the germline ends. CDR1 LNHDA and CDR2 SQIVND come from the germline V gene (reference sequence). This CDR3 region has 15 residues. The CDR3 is CASSRSSGVPYEQYF. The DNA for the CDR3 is TGTGCCAGTAGTCGGAGTAGCGGTGTACCCTACGAGCAGTACTTC.

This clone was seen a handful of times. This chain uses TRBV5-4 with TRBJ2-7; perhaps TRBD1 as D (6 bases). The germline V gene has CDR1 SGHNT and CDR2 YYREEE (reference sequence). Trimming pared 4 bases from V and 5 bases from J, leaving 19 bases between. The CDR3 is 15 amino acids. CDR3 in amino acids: CASSRDRSVPHEQYF. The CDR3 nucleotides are TGTGCCAGCAGCCGAGACAGGTCTGTACCCCACGAGCAGTACTTC.

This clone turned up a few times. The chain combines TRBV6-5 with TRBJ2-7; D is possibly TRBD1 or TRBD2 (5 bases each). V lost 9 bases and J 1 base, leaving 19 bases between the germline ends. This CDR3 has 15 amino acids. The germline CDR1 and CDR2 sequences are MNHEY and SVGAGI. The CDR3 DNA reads TGTGCCAGGGCCCTCGGGACCAGAGGATCCTACGAGCAGTACTTC. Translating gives CARALGTRGSYEQYF.

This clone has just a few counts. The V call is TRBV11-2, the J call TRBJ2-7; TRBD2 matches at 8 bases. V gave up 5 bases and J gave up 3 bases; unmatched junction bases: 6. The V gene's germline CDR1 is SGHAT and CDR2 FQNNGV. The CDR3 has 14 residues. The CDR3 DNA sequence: TGTGCCAGCAGCCCGACTAGCGTTCACTACGAGCAGTACTTC. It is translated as CASSPTSVHYEQYF.

In DNA form, the CDR3 reads TGTGCCAGTAGTACCGTGGACAGGCGCGCTGAAGCTTTCTTT. This encodes CASSTVDRRAEAFF. V usage is TRBV19 and J usage is TRBJ1-1, with 7 nucleotides matching TRBD1. Germline lookup yields CDR1 LNHDA and CDR2 SQIVND (reference sequence). The CDR3 is 14 residues long. Trimming cost V 4 bases and J 6 bases; bases outside gene matches: 8. The full variable domain, completed using reference TRBV19 and TRBJ1-1, is DGGITQSPKYLFRKEGQNVTLSCEQNLNHDAMYWYRQDPGQGLRLIYYSQIVNDFQKGDIAEGYSVSREKKESFPLTVTSAQKNPTAFYLCASSTVDRRAEAFFGQGTRLTVV.

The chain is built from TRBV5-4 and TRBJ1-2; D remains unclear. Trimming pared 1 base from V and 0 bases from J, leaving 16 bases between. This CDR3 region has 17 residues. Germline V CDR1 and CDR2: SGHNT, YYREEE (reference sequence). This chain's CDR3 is CASSLFRKNRANYGYTF. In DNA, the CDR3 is TGTGCCAGCAGCTTGTTCCGCAAGAACAGAGCTAACTATGGCTACACCTTC.